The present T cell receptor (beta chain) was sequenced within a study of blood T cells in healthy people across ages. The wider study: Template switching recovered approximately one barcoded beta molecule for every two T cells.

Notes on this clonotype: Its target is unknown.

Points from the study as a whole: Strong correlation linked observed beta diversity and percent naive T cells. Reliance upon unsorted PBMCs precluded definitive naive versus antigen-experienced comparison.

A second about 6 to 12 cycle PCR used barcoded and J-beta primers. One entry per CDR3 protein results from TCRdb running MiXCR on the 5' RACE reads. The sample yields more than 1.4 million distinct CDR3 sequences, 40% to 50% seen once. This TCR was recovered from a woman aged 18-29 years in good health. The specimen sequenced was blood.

The CDR3 is CASSEARGRIGSNTGELFF. As DNA, the CDR3 is TGTGCCAGCAGTGAAGCGCGGGGGAGGATAGGGTCGAACACCGGGGAGCTGTTTTTT. The genes are TRBV2 and TRBJ2-2; 7 bases align to TRBD2. Germline V gives CDR1 SNHLY, CDR2 FYNNEI. This CDR3 spans 19 amino acids. The V segment lost 0 bases and the J segment 0 bases; nucleotides outside the gene matches: 10.